This T cell receptor beta chain was identified during a study of blood T cells in healthy people across ages. Turning to the study itself: Template switching picked up about one barcoded beta molecule for each two T cells. Notes on the study in general: The fall in TCR beta diversity per million T cells was roughly linear with age.

Researchers isolated at least 7 million PBMCs per sample. Remarks on this clonotype: Its antigen is as yet unknown.

For the second PCR, which ran for about 7 to 11 cycles, a sample-barcoded 5' primer and a J-beta primer mix were used. Each cDNA molecule carried a tag from a template-switch adaptor that contained 12 random nucleotides. Using its own MiXCR run on the 5' RACE reads, TCRdb lists one record per CDR3 protein. The sample yields 850,000 to 1,100,000 distinct CDR3 sequences, under 40% seen once. The CDR3 consists of 13 residues. Trimming removed 3 bases at V and 4 bases at J, with 8 bases between. The V call is TRBV12-3 or TRBV12-4, the J call TRBJ2-3; D is ambiguous. Sequenced material: blood. The receptor comes from a man in his late teens or twenties in good health. CDR3 DNA sequence: TGTGCCAGCAGTTTCCTGACATCAGATACGCAGTATTTT. It codes for CASSFLTSDTQYF.